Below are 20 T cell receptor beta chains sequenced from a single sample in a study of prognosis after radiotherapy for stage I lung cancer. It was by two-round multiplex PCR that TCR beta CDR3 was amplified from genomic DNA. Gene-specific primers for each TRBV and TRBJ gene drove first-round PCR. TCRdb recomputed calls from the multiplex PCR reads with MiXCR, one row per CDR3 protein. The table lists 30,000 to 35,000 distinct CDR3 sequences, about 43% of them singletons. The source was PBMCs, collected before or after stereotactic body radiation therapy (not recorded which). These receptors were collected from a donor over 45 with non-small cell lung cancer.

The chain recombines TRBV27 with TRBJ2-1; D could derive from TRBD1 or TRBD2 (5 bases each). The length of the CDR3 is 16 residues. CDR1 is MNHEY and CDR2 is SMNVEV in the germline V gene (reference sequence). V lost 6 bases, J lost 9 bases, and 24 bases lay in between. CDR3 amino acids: CASSLGARGPKGEQFF. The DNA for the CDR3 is TGTGCCAGCAGCTTAGGGGCTAGAGGGCCCAAGGGTGAGCAGTTCTTC.

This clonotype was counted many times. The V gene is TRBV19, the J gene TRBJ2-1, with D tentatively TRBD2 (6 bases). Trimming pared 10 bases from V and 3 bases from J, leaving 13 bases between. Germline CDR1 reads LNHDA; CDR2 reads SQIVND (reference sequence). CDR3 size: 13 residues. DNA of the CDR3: TGTGCCACCCAGCGGGCCTACTACAATGAGCAGTTCTTC. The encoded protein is CATQRAYYNEQFF. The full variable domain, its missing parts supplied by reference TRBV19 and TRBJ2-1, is DGGITQSPKYLFRKEGQNVTLSCEQNLNHDAMYWYRQDPGQGLRLIYYSQIVNDFQKGDIAEGYSVSREKKESFPLTVTSAQKNPTAFYLCATQRAYYNEQFFGPGTRLTVL.

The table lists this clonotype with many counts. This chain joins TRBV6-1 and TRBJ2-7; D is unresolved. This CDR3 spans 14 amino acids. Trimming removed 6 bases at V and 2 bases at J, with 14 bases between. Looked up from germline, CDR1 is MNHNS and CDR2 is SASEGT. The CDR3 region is CASSSHTETYEQYF. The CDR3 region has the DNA TGTGCCAGCAGCTCTCACACGGAGACCTACGAGCAGTACTTC.

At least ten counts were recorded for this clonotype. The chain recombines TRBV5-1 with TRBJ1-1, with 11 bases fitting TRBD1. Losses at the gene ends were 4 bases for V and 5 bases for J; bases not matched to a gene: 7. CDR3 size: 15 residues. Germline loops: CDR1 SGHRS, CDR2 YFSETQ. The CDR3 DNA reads TGCGCCAGCAGCCTAGGACAGGGGGCATTTACTGAAGCTTTCTTT. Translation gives CASSLGQGAFTEAFF.

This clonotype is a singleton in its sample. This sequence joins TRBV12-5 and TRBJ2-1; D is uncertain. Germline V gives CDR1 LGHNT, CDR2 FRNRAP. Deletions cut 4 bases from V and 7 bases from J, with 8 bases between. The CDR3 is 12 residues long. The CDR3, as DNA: TGTGCTAGTGGTTCCGGGTTGAATGAGCAGTTCTTC. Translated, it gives CASGSGLNEQFF.

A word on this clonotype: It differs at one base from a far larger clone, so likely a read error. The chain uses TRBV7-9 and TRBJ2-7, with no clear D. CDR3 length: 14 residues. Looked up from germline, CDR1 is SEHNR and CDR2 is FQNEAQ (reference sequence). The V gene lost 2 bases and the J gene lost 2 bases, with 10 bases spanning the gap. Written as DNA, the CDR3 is TGTGCCAGCAGCTTATGCGGTCTTACCTACGAGCAGTACTTC. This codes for CASSLCGLTYEQYF. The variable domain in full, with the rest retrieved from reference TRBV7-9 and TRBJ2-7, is DTGVSQNPRHKITKRGQNVTFRCDPISEHNRLYWYRQTLGQGPEFLTYFQNEAQLEKSRLLSDRFSAERPKGSFSTLEIQRTEQGDSAMYLCASSLCGLTYEQYFGPGTRLTVT.

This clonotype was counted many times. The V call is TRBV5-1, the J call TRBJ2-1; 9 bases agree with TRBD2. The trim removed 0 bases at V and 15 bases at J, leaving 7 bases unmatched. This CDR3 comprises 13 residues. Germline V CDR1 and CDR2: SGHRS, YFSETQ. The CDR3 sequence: CASSLEAGGPRFF. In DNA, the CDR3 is TGCGCCAGCAGCTTGGAGGCGGGAGGGCCCCGGTTCTTC.

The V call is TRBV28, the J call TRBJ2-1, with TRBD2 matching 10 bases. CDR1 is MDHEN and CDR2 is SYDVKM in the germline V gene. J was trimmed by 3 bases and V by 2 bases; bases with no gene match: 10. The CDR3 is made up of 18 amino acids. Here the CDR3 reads CASSLGISSGRDYNEQFF. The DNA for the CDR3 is TGTGCCAGCAGTTTAGGGATATCGAGCGGGAGGGACTACAATGAGCAGTTCTTC.

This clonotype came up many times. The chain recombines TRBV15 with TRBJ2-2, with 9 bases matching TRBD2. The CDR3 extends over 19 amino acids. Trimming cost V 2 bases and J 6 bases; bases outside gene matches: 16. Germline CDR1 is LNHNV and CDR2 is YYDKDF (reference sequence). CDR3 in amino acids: CATSRPLGLAGGQSGELFF. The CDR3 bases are TGTGCCACCAGCAGACCTCTCGGGCTTGCGGGAGGGCAATCCGGGGAGCTGTTTTTT.

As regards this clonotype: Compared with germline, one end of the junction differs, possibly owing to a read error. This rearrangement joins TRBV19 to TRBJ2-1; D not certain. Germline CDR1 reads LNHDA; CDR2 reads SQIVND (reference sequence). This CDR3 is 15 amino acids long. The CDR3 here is CASSLSGLGYNDQFF. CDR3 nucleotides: TGTGCCAGTAGCCTCAGTGGGCTCGGATACAATGATCAGTTCTTC.

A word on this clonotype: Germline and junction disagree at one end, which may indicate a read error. The CDR3 DNA follows: TGTGCCAGCAGGATGGTGAACACCTGGGAGCTGTTTTTT. It is translated as CASRMVNTWELFF. The genes are TRBV7-2 and TRBJ2-2; D is uncertain. The germline V gene has CDR1 SGHTA and CDR2 FQGNSA. The CDR3 spans 13 residues.

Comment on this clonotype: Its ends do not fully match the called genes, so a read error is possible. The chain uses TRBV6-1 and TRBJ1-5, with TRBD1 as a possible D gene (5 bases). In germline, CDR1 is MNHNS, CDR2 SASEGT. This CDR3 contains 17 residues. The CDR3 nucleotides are TGTGCCAGCAGTGATCCTACAGGCCACATGAGCAATAAGCCCCAGCATTTT. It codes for CASSDPTGHMSNKPQHF.

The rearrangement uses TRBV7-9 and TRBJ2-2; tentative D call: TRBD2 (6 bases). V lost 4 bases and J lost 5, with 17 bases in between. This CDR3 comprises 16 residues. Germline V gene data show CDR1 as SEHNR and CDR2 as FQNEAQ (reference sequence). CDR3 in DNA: TGTGCCAGCAGCTCGGAGGGTCAGAAGATAACCGGGGAGCTGTTTTTT. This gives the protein CASSSEGQKITGELFF.

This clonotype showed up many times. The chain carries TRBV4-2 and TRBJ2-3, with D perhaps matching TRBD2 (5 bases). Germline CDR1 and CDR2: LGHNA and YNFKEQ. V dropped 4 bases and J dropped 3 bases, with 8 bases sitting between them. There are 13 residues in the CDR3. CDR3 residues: CASSRGLTDTQYF. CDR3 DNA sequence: TGTGCCAGCAGCCGCGGACTGACAGATACGCAGTATTTT.

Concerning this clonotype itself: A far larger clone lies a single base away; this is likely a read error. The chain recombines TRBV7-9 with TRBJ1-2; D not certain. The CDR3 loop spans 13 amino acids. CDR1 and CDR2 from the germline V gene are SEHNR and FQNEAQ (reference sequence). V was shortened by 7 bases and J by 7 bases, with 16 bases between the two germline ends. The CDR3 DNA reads TGTGCCAGCATCGCGGGAGGTTCGGGTGGCTACACCTTC. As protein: CASIAGGSGGYTF.

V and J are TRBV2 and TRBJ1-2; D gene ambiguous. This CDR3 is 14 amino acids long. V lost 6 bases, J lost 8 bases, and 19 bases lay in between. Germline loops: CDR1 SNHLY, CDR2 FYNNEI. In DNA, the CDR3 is TGTGCCAGCAGAGAAACTACGGGGATGAGGGGCTACACCTTC. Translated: CASRETTGMRGYTF.

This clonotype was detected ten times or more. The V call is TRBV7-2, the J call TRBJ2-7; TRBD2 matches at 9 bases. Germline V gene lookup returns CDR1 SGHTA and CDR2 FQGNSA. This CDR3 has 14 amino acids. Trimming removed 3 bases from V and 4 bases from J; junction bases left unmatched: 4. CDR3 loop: CASSFSGSAYEQYF. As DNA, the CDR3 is TGTGCCAGCAGCTTTAGCGGGAGTGCATACGAGCAGTACTTC.

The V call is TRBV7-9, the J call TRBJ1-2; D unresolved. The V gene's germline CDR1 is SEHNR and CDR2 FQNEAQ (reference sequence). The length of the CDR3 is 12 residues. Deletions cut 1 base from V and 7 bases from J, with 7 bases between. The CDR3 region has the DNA TGTGCCAGCAGCTTAGGGGAAAGTGGCTACACCTTC. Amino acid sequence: CASSLGESGYTF.

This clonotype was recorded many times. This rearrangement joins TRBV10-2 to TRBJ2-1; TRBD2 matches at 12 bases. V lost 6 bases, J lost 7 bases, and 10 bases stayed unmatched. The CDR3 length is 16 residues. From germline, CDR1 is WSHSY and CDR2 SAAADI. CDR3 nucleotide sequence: TGCGCCAGCAGAAAGGGGCTAGCGGGAGGGCAGAATGAGCAGTTCTTC. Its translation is CASRKGLAGGQNEQFF.

The CDR3 here is CASSSCGGYTF. The CDR3 DNA sequence: TGTGCCAGCAGCTCATGTGGTGGCTACACCTTC. The chain uses TRBV7-6 and TRBJ1-2; D ambiguous. Per the germline V gene, CDR1 is SGHVS and CDR2 is FNYEAQ. The ends were cut back, 4 bases at V and 7 bases at J, with 7 bases in the middle. The CDR3 is made up of 11 amino acids.